This record looks at one TCR beta chain sequence and its context. The antigen is unknown. The sample comes from a study of T and B cells in COVID-19 patients. Study outcomes and limitations: Active COVID-19 showed highly clonal TRB repertoires; recovery showed diversity and richness above healthy donors.

Blood genomic DNA input for TRB amplification was roughly 220-500 ng. BIOMED2 TRB-A/B primer pools were used in multiplex TRB PCR. A single record per CDR3 protein comes from TCRdb applying MiXCR to the multiplex PCR reads. This repertoire shows roughly 21,000 distinct CDR3 sequences, 25% to 35% found once; its top ten account for about 2.2%. The TCR was taken from a human donor who had recovered from COVID-19. Sequencing was performed on blood.

The CDR3 bases are TGTGCCATCACCAAGGACGGGGCCAACGTCCTGACTTTC. It translates to CAITKDGANVLTF. The V and J genes are TRBV10-3 and TRBJ2-6; no definite D call. Trimming took 7 bases from V and 4 from J, leaving 8 bases between them. The CDR3 runs to 13 residues. The V gene's germline CDR1 is ENHRY and CDR2 SYGVKD.